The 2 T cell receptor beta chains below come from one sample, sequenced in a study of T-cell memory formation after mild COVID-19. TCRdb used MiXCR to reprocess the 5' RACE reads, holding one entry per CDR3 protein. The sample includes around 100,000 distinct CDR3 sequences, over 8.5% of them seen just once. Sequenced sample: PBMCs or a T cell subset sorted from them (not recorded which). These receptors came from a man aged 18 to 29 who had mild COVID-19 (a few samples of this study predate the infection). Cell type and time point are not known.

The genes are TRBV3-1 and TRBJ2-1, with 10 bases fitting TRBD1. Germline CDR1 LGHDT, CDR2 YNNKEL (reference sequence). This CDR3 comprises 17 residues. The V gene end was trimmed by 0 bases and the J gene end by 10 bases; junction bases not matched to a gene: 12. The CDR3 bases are TGTGCCAGCAGCCAAGAAGCCTGGGACAGGGGCCTCGGGGAGCAGTTCTTC. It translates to CASSQEAWDRGLGEQFF.

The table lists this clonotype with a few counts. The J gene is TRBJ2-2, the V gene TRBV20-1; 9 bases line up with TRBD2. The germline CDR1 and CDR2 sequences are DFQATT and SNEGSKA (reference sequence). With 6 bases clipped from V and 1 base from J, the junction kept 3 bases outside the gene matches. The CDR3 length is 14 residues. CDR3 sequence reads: CSAGAGGNTGELFF. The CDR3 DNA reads TGCAGTGCGGGAGCGGGGGGGAACACCGGGGAGCTGTTTTTT.